The T cell receptor beta chain described here comes from a study of T cell responses to AZD1222 COVID-19 vaccine. Study findings and constraints: Only after the peak T cell response were repertoires sampled. Dominant CD4 TCR responses targeted spike regions 160-218 and 743-854.

V was clipped by 3 bases and J by 3 bases, with 11 bases between them. CDR1 and CDR2 from the germline V gene are DFQATT and SNEGSKA (reference sequence). The CDR3 spans 13 residues. Turning to this clone: Its specificity is not known.

Method: immunoSEQ multiplex PCR; TCRdb's copy keeps in-frame clones and lacks some. The sample has 130,000 or so clones; more than 90% are singletons. Researchers grouped second doses given at about 4 or about 12 weeks into one pool. The source of this sequence is an adult who received the AZD1222 COVID-19 vaccine. Sequenced here: peripheral blood, sampled 28 days after the second AZD1222 dose. J is TRBJ1-1 and V is TRBV20-1; no clear D gene. In DNA, the CDR3 is TGCAGTGCTAGTTTCGCCGGCTACACTGAAGCTTTCTTT. Translation gives CSASFAGYTEAFF.